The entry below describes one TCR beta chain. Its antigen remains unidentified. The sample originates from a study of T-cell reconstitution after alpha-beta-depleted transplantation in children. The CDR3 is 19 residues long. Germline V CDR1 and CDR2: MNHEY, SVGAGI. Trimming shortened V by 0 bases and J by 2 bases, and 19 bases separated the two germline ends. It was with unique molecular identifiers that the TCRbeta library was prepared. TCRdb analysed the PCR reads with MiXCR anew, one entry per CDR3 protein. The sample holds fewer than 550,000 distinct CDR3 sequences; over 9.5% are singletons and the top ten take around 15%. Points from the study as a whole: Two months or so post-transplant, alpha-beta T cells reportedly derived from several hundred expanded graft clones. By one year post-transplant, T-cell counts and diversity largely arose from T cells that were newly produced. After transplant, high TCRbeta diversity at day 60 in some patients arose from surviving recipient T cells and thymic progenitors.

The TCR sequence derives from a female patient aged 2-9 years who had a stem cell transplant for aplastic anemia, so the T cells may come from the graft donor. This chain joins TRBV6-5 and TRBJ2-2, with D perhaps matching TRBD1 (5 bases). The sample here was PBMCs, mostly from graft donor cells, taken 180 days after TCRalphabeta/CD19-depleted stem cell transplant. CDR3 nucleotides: TGTGCCAGCAGTTACTCTAACAGGCTCATCGGGCCTAACACCGGGGAGCTGTTTTTT. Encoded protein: CASSYSNRLIGPNTGELFF.